These T cell receptor beta chains were read from a single sample in a study of blood T cell repertoires in COVID-19. Produced via immunoSEQ multiplex PCR; TCRdb's table is partial and in-frame only. This sample has about 250,000 clones, with 83% found just once. Sequenced: peripheral blood. The receptors stem from a man older than 75 with acute or convalescent COVID-19. Both conserved end residues are part of each CDR3. A D gene is named only where the DNA matches it firmly. Not every row has a clone size; where given, it reads once, few, many or a size class.

D gene: TRBD1
V gene: TRBV7-9
clone size: few
J gene: TRBJ1-1
CDR3 DNA: TGTGCCAGCAGCTTAGTAGTCCCTATACAGGGGGCGAACACTGAAGCTTTCTTT
CDR3 protein: CASSLVVPIQGANTEAFF

D gene: TRBD1
V gene: TRBV28
clone size: NA
J gene: TRBJ1-6
CDR3 DNA: TGTGCCAGCAGGGGGACAGCCTCACCCCTCCACTTT
CDR3 protein: CASRGTASPLHF

D gene: NA
V gene: TRBV7-2
clone size: NA
J gene: TRBJ2-1
CDR3 DNA: TGTGCCAGCAGCTTATCTTACAATGAGCAGTTCTTC
CDR3 protein: CASSLSYNEQFF

D gene: NA
V gene: TRBV6-5
clone size: NA
J gene: TRBJ1-1
CDR3 DNA: TGTGCCAGCCAGGCTGGTGGGGGCTTTAACACTGAAGCTTTCTTT
CDR3 protein: CASQAGGGFNTEAFF

D gene: TRBD2
V gene: TRBV9
clone size: NA
J gene: TRBJ2-1
CDR3 DNA: TGTGCCAGCAGCGAGGGGACTAGCGGGGGCCGGAGCTCCTACAATGAGCAGTTCTTC
CDR3 protein: CASSEGTSGGRSSYNEQFF

D gene: TRBD2
V gene: TRBV28
clone size: NA
J gene: TRBJ2-5
CDR3 DNA: TGTGCCAGCAGTCCCCCGACTAGCGGAACCCAAGAGACCCAGTACTTC
CDR3 protein: CASSPPTSGTQETQYF

D gene: TRBD1
V gene: TRBV9
clone size: many
J gene: TRBJ1-6
CDR3 DNA: TGTGCCAGCAGCGCGGGACAGGTTGCTTATAATTCACCCCTCCACTTT
CDR3 protein: CASSAGQVAYNSPLHF

D gene: TRBD2
V gene: TRBV5-1
clone size: NA
J gene: TRBJ2-1
CDR3 DNA: TGCGCCAGCAGCTTACCGATAGCGGGAGGGGCCGGGAATGAGCAGTTCTTC
CDR3 protein: CASSLPIAGGAGNEQFF

D gene: NA
V gene: TRBV2
clone size: NA
J gene: TRBJ2-1
CDR3 DNA: TGTGCCAGCAGTGCCCAACCGGGGTCCCGGAATGAGCAGTTCTTC
CDR3 protein: CASSAQPGSRNEQFF

D gene: NA
V gene: TRBV28
clone size: NA
J gene: TRBJ1-2
CDR3 DNA: TGTGCCAGCAGATCGACAGCTCTAAACTATGGCTACACCTTC
CDR3 protein: CASRSTALNYGYTF

D gene: TRBD1
V gene: TRBV3-1/TRBV3-2
clone size: few
J gene: TRBJ1-5
CDR3 DNA: TGTGCCAGCAGCCAGCATGGGACAGGGTGGGATCAGCCCCAGCATTTT
CDR3 protein: CASSQHGTGWDQPQHF

D gene: TRBD1
V gene: TRBV5-1
clone size: NA
J gene: TRBJ1-1
CDR3 DNA: TGCGCCAGCAGCTTGGTGACAGGGCTGAACACTGAAGCTTTCTTT
CDR3 protein: CASSLVTGLNTEAFF

D gene: TRBD1
V gene: TRBV19
clone size: NA
J gene: TRBJ1-2
CDR3 DNA: TGTGCCAGTAGTTCACTTACAGGGGGACGTGGCTACACCTTC
CDR3 protein: CASSSLTGGRGYTF

D gene: NA
V gene: TRBV7-8
clone size: NA
J gene: TRBJ1-3
CDR3 DNA: TGTGCCAGCAGCTTCTTAGATGGAAACACCATATATTTT
CDR3 protein: CASSFLDGNTIYF

D gene: NA
V gene: TRBV19
clone size: NA
J gene: TRBJ1-2
CDR3 DNA: TGTGCCAGTACCCCCCCGGGGGAAGGCGGCTATGGCTACACCTTC
CDR3 protein: CASTPPGEGGYGYTF

D gene: NA
V gene: TRBV29-1
clone size: NA
J gene: TRBJ1-1
CDR3 DNA: TGCAGCGTTGAAGAAACCAGAAGGAACACTGAAGCTTTCTTT
CDR3 protein: CSVEETRRNTEAFF

D gene: TRBD1
V gene: TRBV7-9
clone size: once
J gene: TRBJ2-1
CDR3 DNA: TGTGCCAGCAGCTTAGCCGGACAGGGGGATAATGAGCAGTTCTTC
CDR3 protein: CASSLAGQGDNEQFF

D gene: TRBD2
V gene: TRBV6-1
clone size: NA
J gene: TRBJ2-5
CDR3 DNA: TGTGCCAGCAGTGATAGCCCGGGACTAGGATTGGAGACCCAGTACTTC
CDR3 protein: CASSDSPGLGLETQYF

D gene: NA
V gene: TRBV5-1
clone size: NA
J gene: TRBJ1-1
CDR3 DNA: TGCGCCAGCAGCTTAGGGGGTTTGGGAGGGACTGAAGCTTTCTTT
CDR3 protein: CASSLGGLGGTEAFF

D gene: NA
V gene: TRBV6-6
clone size: NA
J gene: TRBJ2-7
CDR3 DNA: TGTGCCAGCAGTTACTCGGGCAGTTCCTACGAGCAGTACTTC
CDR3 protein: CASSYSGSSYEQYF

D gene: TRBD1
V gene: TRBV5-1
clone size: NA
J gene: TRBJ1-2
CDR3 DNA: TGCGCCAGCAGCTCACCACGGACAGGGGGCGGATCCTATGGCTACACCTTC
CDR3 protein: CASSSPRTGGGSYGYTF

D gene: NA
V gene: TRBV7-9
clone size: once
J gene: TRBJ2-5
CDR3 DNA: TGTGCCAGCAGCCGCTTGGGAGCTGGAGAGACCCAGTACTTC
CDR3 protein: CASSRLGAGETQYF

D gene: NA
V gene: TRBV29-1
clone size: once
J gene: TRBJ2-1
CDR3 DNA: TGCAGCGTTGAAGGAGGGGGGGGTAGGTTCTTC
CDR3 protein: CSVEGGGGRFF

D gene: TRBD1
V gene: TRBV28
clone size: NA
J gene: TRBJ1-5
CDR3 DNA: TGTGCCAGCTTACAGGGGAATCAGCCCCAGCATTTT
CDR3 protein: CASLQGNQPQHF

D gene: TRBD2
V gene: TRBV6-5
clone size: NA
J gene: TRBJ2-1
CDR3 DNA: TGTGCCAGCAGGGGACTAGCGGAGGGAGACAATGAGCAGTTCTTC
CDR3 protein: CASRGLAEGDNEQFF

D gene: TRBD1
V gene: TRBV5-6
clone size: NA
J gene: TRBJ1-3
CDR3 DNA: TGTGCCAGCAGCTTTTCGGCAGGGGGCTCTGGAAACACCATATATTTT
CDR3 protein: CASSFSAGGSGNTIYF

D gene: TRBD1
V gene: TRBV20-1
clone size: NA
J gene: TRBJ1-2
CDR3 DNA: TGCAGTGCTAGTCCGGGACAGGTTAACTATGGCTACACCTTC
CDR3 protein: CSASPGQVNYGYTF

D gene: NA
V gene: TRBV2
clone size: NA
J gene: TRBJ1-1
CDR3 DNA: TGTGCCAGCAGCGGACTACTGAACACTGAAGCTTTCTTT
CDR3 protein: CASSGLLNTEAFF

D gene: NA
V gene: TRBV28
clone size: NA
J gene: TRBJ1-4
CDR3 DNA: TGTGCCAGCAGTCCCCCTTTTGGCTTTGTGACTAATGAAAAACTGTTTTTT
CDR3 protein: CASSPPFGFVTNEKLFF

D gene: TRBD2
V gene: TRBV6-5
clone size: NA
J gene: TRBJ2-2
CDR3 DNA: TGTGCCAGCAGGACTAGCGGGGTCTCCACCGGGGAGCTGTTTTTT
CDR3 protein: CASRTSGVSTGELFF

D gene: TRBD1
V gene: TRBV6-5
clone size: NA
J gene: TRBJ1-3
CDR3 DNA: TGTGCCAGCAGGCGGTCGGACAGGGCAAACACCATATATTTT
CDR3 protein: CASRRSDRANTIYF

D gene: NA
V gene: TRBV7-3
clone size: NA
J gene: TRBJ2-1
CDR3 DNA: TGTGCCAGCAGCTTAATTGGACTATCACCTGAGCAGTTCTTC
CDR3 protein: CASSLIGLSPEQFF

D gene: TRBD2
V gene: TRBV9
clone size: NA
J gene: TRBJ2-3
CDR3 DNA: TGTGCCAGCAGCGCCACTAGCGGTCGATATACGCAGTATTTT
CDR3 protein: CASSATSGRYTQYF

D gene: NA
V gene: TRBV18
clone size: NA
J gene: TRBJ1-1
CDR3 DNA: TGTGCCAGCTCACCGCTCAGTAACACTGAAGCTTTCTTT
CDR3 protein: CASSPLSNTEAFF

D gene: TRBD2
V gene: TRBV11-2
clone size: NA
J gene: TRBJ2-3
CDR3 DNA: TGTGCCAGCAGCTCGGGACTAGCGGGAGCAGATACGCAGTATTTT
CDR3 protein: CASSSGLAGADTQYF

D gene: NA
V gene: TRBV5-1
clone size: few
J gene: TRBJ1-2
CDR3 DNA: TGCGCCAGCAGCTTGGCGCTTACCGCGAACTATGGCTACACCTTC
CDR3 protein: CASSLALTANYGYTF

D gene: TRBD2
V gene: TRBV2
clone size: NA
J gene: TRBJ2-5
CDR3 DNA: TGTGCCAGCAGTGAAGCGCTTCGGGCGGGAGGCCAAGAGACCCAGTACTTC
CDR3 protein: CASSEALRAGGQETQYF

D gene: NA
V gene: TRBV14
clone size: NA
J gene: TRBJ2-7
CDR3 DNA: TGTGCCAGCAGCCAAGATGTACGGTACGAGCAGTACTTC
CDR3 protein: CASSQDVRYEQYF

D gene: TRBD2
V gene: TRBV7-3
clone size: NA
J gene: TRBJ2-1
CDR3 DNA: TGTGCCAGCAGCCCCGGGGGGGCGGGAGGCTATGAGCAGTTCTTC
CDR3 protein: CASSPGGAGGYEQFF

D gene: NA
V gene: TRBV5-1
clone size: NA
J gene: TRBJ1-4
CDR3 DNA: TGCGCCAGCAGCTTGCTTACAACTAATGAAAAACTGTTTTTT
CDR3 protein: CASSLLTTNEKLFF

D gene: NA
V gene: TRBV30
clone size: once
J gene: TRBJ1-5
CDR3 DNA: TGTGCCTGGAGTCCAGGGGGCAATCAGCCCCAGCATTTT
CDR3 protein: CAWSPGGNQPQHF

D gene: TRBD2
V gene: TRBV18
clone size: NA
J gene: TRBJ2-3
CDR3 DNA: TGTGCCAGCTCACCACGGGCGGGAGAATTAACAGATACGCAGTATTTT
CDR3 protein: CASSPRAGELTDTQYF

D gene: NA
V gene: TRBV7-9
clone size: NA
J gene: TRBJ1-2
CDR3 DNA: TGTGCCAGCAGCCCCACCCAGAACTATGGCTACACCTTC
CDR3 protein: CASSPTQNYGYTF

D gene: NA
V gene: TRBV27
clone size: NA
J gene: TRBJ1-6
CDR3 DNA: TGTGCCAGCAGGCTCAGAGGAACCAGGGACCTCCACTTT
CDR3 protein: CASRLRGTRDLHF

D gene: NA
V gene: TRBV6-2/TRBV6-3
clone size: once
J gene: TRBJ1-6
CDR3 DNA: TGTGCCAGCAGTTACTCTGGCGGTAACTCACCCCTCCACTTT
CDR3 protein: CASSYSGGNSPLHF

D gene: TRBD2
V gene: TRBV7-9
clone size: NA
J gene: TRBJ2-7
CDR3 DNA: TGTGCCAGCAGCTTAAAGGCGGGAGCTTCTGCCTACGAGCAGTACTTC
CDR3 protein: CASSLKAGASAYEQYF

D gene: NA
V gene: TRBV5-1
clone size: once
J gene: TRBJ2-3
CDR3 DNA: TGCGCCAGCAGCTCTCTTCAGGGGCCCACAGATACGCAGTATTTT
CDR3 protein: CASSSLQGPTDTQYF

D gene: TRBD2
V gene: TRBV27
clone size: NA
J gene: TRBJ2-1
CDR3 DNA: TGTGCCAGCAGTACCTTACAGACTAGCGCTAACAATGAGCAGTTCTTC
CDR3 protein: CASSTLQTSANNEQFF

D gene: TRBD1
V gene: TRBV2
clone size: NA
J gene: TRBJ2-1
CDR3 DNA: TGTGCCAGCCTTACAGGGGCTGGCTACAATGAGCAGTTCTTC
CDR3 protein: CASLTGAGYNEQFF